The 24 T cell receptor beta chains listed next were all sequenced from one sample in a study of CD8 T cells in ankylosing spondylitis. MiXCR was run by TCRdb on the 5' RACE reads, yielding one entry per CDR3 protein. In the table there are 200,000 to 250,000 distinct CDR3 sequences, roughly a tenth of which are singletons. The sequencing input was blood, either unsorted or a sorted T cell fraction (not recorded which). These receptors were obtained from a male donor with ankylosing spondylitis or in good health (not recorded which).

This rearrangement joins TRBV11-2 to TRBJ2-5; TRBD1 agrees at 9 bases. The CDR3 has 15 amino acids. Trimming removed 1 base from V and 4 bases from J; junction bases left unmatched: 4. Germline V gene lookup returns CDR1 SGHAT and CDR2 FQNNGV. This CDR3 is CASSLAPGQGETQYF. The CDR3 nucleotides are TGTGCCAGCAGCTTAGCGCCGGGACAGGGAGAGACCCAGTACTTC. The variable domain in full, completed from reference TRBV11-2 and TRBJ2-5, reads EAGVAQSPRYKIIEKRQSVAFWCNPISGHATLYWYQQILGQGPKLLIQFQNNGVVDDSQLPKDRFSAERLKGVDSTLKIQPAKLEDSAVYLCASSLAPGQGETQYFGPGTRLLVL.

V is TRBV28 and J is TRBJ1-3, with 7 bases that match TRBD1. J lost 2 bases, V lost 2 bases, and 3 bases had no gene match. Germline V gene lookup returns CDR1 MDHEN and CDR2 SYDVKM. The CDR3 is 15 amino acids. The CDR3 sequence is CASSLIQGTGNTIYF. As DNA, the CDR3 is TGTGCCAGCAGTTTAATACAGGGGACTGGAAACACCATATATTTT.

This clonotype was detected a few times. V usage is TRBV5-6 and J usage is TRBJ1-1; TRBD1 aligns across 7 bases. Germline CDR1 SGHDT, CDR2 YYEEEE. Germline trimming cut 5 bases from V and 0 bases from J; bases unmatched to any gene: 10. The CDR3 extends over 16 amino acids. CDR3: CASSQDPGQMNTEAFF. The CDR3 bases are TGTGCCAGCAGTCAAGACCCGGGACAGATGAACACTGAAGCTTTCTTT.

This clonotype was recorded at least ten times. The V call is TRBV5-5, the J call TRBJ1-2, with unresolved D. Looked up from germline, CDR1 is SGHKS and CDR2 is YYEKEE (reference sequence). The CDR3 is made up of 14 amino acids. V shed 0 bases and J shed 4 bases, with 10 bases lying between them. The DNA of the CDR3 is TGTGCCAGCAGCTTGGCGGACGGGCCCTATGGCTACACCTTC. It specifies CASSLADGPYGYTF.

In this sample, this clonotype turned up many times. The genes are TRBV5-1 and TRBJ2-3; TRBD2 matches at 12 bases. V was pared by 0 bases and J by 3 bases, with 5 bases of the junction left unmatched. The CDR3 sequence is 17 residues long. CDR1 and CDR2 (germline): SGHRS, YFSETQ. CDR3: CASSLVASGGVTDTQYF. The CDR3, as DNA: TGCGCCAGCAGCTTGGTGGCTAGCGGGGGGGTGACAGATACGCAGTATTTT.

This clonotype was seen only a few times. This sequence joins TRBV27 and TRBJ2-7; D gene uncertain. Deletions cut 1 base from V and 0 bases from J, with 16 bases between. Germline CDR1 reads MNHEY; CDR2 reads SMNVEV (reference sequence). The CDR3 spans 17 residues. The CDR3, as DNA: TGTGCCAGCAGTTTATTTAATACGCAGGTGAGCTCCTACGAGCAGTACTTC. Its protein is CASSLFNTQVSSYEQYF.

This clonotype appeared many times. This sequence joins TRBV29-1 and TRBJ2-6; D is possibly TRBD1 (6 bases). The ends were cut back, 1 base at V and 0 bases at J, with 13 bases in the middle. Looked up from germline, CDR1 is SQVTM and CDR2 is ANQGSEA. The CDR3 has 17 residues. CDR3 sequence: CSVEVPGQGSGANVLTF. As DNA, the CDR3 is TGCAGCGTTGAAGTCCCGGGACAAGGCTCTGGGGCCAACGTCCTGACTTTC.

The chain joins TRBV20-1 to TRBJ2-1, with 11 bases fitting TRBD2. Germline CDR1 reads DFQATT; CDR2 reads SNEGSKA (reference sequence). The CDR3 consists of 20 residues. V lost 3 bases to trimming and J lost 1 base; unmatched junction nucleotides: 17. This CDR3 is CSASLLGVAGGLNSYNEQFF. As DNA, the CDR3 is TGCAGTGCTAGCCTTCTAGGGGTAGCGGGGGGGCTGAATTCCTACAATGAGCAGTTCTTC.

This clonotype showed up just a few times. The chain combines TRBV7-3 with TRBJ2-7; a weak D match, TRBD2 (5 bases). The CDR3 is 15 residues long. Trimming stripped 5 bases from V and 0 bases from J, with 14 bases between. Germline CDR1 is SGHTA and CDR2 is FQGTGA. CDR3 DNA sequence: TGTGCCAGCAGCAACGTAGGAGGCTCCTCCTACGAGCAGTACTTC. Protein product: CASSNVGGSSYEQYF.

This clonotype was seen ten or more times. The chain has TRBV10-3 and TRBJ2-7; 7 bases are shared with TRBD1. V gave up 11 bases and J gave up 4 bases; unmatched junction bases: 5. This CDR3 spans 11 amino acids. Looked up from germline, CDR1 is ENHRY and CDR2 is SYGVKD. CDR3 loop: CAAQGIYEQYF. In nucleotides, the CDR3 is TGTGCCGCACAGGGGATTTACGAGCAGTACTTC.

This clonotype has ten or more counts. V and J are TRBV5-1 and TRBJ1-2; D gene uncertain. The germline V gene encodes CDR1 SGHRS and CDR2 YFSETQ. The CDR3 consists of 11 residues. With 9 bases removed from V and 5 bases from J, the gap between germline ends came to 11 bases. The chain's CDR3 is CANSSYYGYTF. Written as DNA, the CDR3 is TGCGCCAACTCGTCTTATTATGGCTACACCTTC. The full variable domain, rest sourced from reference TRBV5-1 and TRBJ1-2, is KAGVTQTPRYLIKTRGQQVTLSCSPISGHRSVSWYQQTPGQGLQFLFEYFSETQRNKGNFPGRFSGRQFSNSRSEMNVSTLELGDSALYLCANSSYYGYTFGSGTRLTVV.

This clonotype has at least ten counts. The chain is built from TRBV7-9 and TRBJ2-1; 10 positions match TRBD1. V gave up 0 bases and J gave up 6 bases; unmatched junction bases: 8. This CDR3 contains 17 residues. The V gene's germline CDR1 is SEHNR and CDR2 FQNEAQ (reference sequence). CDR3 coding DNA: TGTGCCAGCAGCTTAGCATTAGACAGGGGGCCTCGCAATGAGCAGTTCTTC. It translates to CASSLALDRGPRNEQFF. Full variable domain (outside the CDR3, taken from reference TRBV7-9 and TRBJ2-1): DTGVSQNPRHKITKRGQNVTFRCDPISEHNRLYWYRQTLGQGPEFLTYFQNEAQLEKSRLLSDRFSAERPKGSFSTLEIQRTEQGDSAMYLCASSLALDRGPRNEQFFGPGTRLTVL.

This clonotype was seen only a few times. The rearrangement joins TRBV11-2 to TRBJ2-7; 13 bases are a match to TRBD2. Trimming took 5 bases from V and 0 from J; bases not matched to a gene: 10. Per germline, CDR1 SGHAT and CDR2 FQNNGV. CDR3 length: 18 residues. This CDR3 is CASSRSAGLAGSSYEQYF. CDR3 DNA: TGTGCCAGCAGCCGATCAGCGGGACTAGCGGGGTCCTCCTACGAGCAGTACTTC. Filled out from reference TRBV11-2 and TRBJ2-7, the complete variable domain reads EAGVAQSPRYKIIEKRQSVAFWCNPISGHATLYWYQQILGQGPKLLIQFQNNGVVDDSQLPKDRFSAERLKGVDSTLKIQPAKLEDSAVYLCASSRSAGLAGSSYEQYFGPGTRLTVT.

This clonotype was counted between two and nine times. This chain uses TRBV5-1 with TRBJ1-1, with TRBD1 as a possible D gene (5 bases). V was cut by 0 bases and J by 10 bases, with 10 bases left in between. CDR3 length: 12 residues. The germline gives CDR1 SGHRS, CDR2 YFSETQ. The CDR3 nucleotides read TGCGCCAGCAGCTTGGGTCAGGGAGCAGCTTTCTTT. Protein sequence: CASSLGQGAAFF. The full variable domain, completed using reference TRBV5-1 and TRBJ1-1, is KAGVTQTPRYLIKTRGQQVTLSCSPISGHRSVSWYQQTPGQGLQFLFEYFSETQRNKGNFPGRFSGRQFSNSRSEMNVSTLELGDSALYLCASSLGQGAAFFGQGTRLTVV.

As concerns this clonotype: One end of the junction fails to match germline, which may point to a read error. The rearrangement uses TRBV20-1 and TRBJ2-3, with TRBD2 matching over 9 bases. The CDR3 contains 17 residues. Germline loops: CDR1 DFQATT, CDR2 SNEGSKA (reference sequence). As DNA, the CDR3 is TGCTGTGCTAGAGACAATGGGGCGGGGGGGAGCACAGATACGCAGTATTTT. Its translation: CCARDNGAGGSTDTQYF.

There are a few counts of this clonotype. The chain carries TRBV3-1 and TRBJ2-2; D unresolved. The CDR3 is made up of 13 amino acids. Germline V gives CDR1 LGHDT, CDR2 YNNKEL (reference sequence). The V and J ends lost 3 bases and 4 bases respectively, with 6 bases between them. The CDR3 sequence: CASSHSGTGELFF. Here the CDR3 DNA reads TGTGCCAGCAGCCACTCGGGCACCGGGGAGCTGTTTTTT.

This clonotype was seen repeatedly, ten times or more. CDR3 residues: CASTQGGGRNEAFF. The DNA for the CDR3 is TGTGCCAGCACCCAAGGAGGGGGCAGAAATGAAGCTTTCTTT. The chain combines TRBV28 with TRBJ1-1; 7 nucleotides match TRBD1. The CDR3 length is 14 residues. The V and J ends lost 7 bases and 7 bases, in that order; junction bases with no gene match: 12. Germline CDR1 is MDHEN and CDR2 is SYDVKM.

This clonotype showed up many times. The V call is TRBV5-1, the J call TRBJ2-1, with TRBD1 matching over 9 bases. V was pared by 3 bases and J by 6 bases, with 1 base of the junction left unmatched. CDR1 is SGHRS, CDR2 YFSETQ, per germline. The CDR3 covers 13 residues. The CDR3 reads CASSWDRANEQFF. The CDR3 nucleotides are TGCGCCAGCAGCTGGGACAGGGCCAATGAGCAGTTCTTC.

This chain links TRBV6-4 with TRBJ2-2; no clear D. CDR1 is MRHNA and CDR2 is SNTAGT in the germline V gene. The ends were cut back, 6 bases at V and 1 base at J, with 9 bases in the middle. The CDR3 is made up of 14 amino acids. For the CDR3, the DNA is TGTGCCAGCAGCGAGGATTGGAACACCGGGGAGCTGTTTTTT. Translation gives CASSEDWNTGELFF.

V usage is TRBV24-1 and J usage is TRBJ2-3, with unresolved D. The germline V gene encodes CDR1 KGHDR and CDR2 SFDVKD. Trimming left V 0 bases short and J 2 bases short, with 8 bases between. CDR3 size: 15 residues. The CDR3 sequence: CATSDLKTVTDTQYF. Written as DNA, the CDR3 is TGTGCCACCAGTGATTTGAAAACAGTCACAGATACGCAGTATTTT.

This clonotype was seen repeatedly, ten times or more. The CDR3: CASIRSANTEAFF. CDR3 DNA sequence: TGTGCCAGTATTCGTTCGGCGAACACTGAAGCTTTCTTT. The genes are TRBV6-7 and TRBJ1-1; D gene uncertain. TRBV6-7 is treated as an ORF (open reading frame) with a function not yet certain. CDR3 length equals 13 residues. The V end was cut by 9 bases, the J end by 1 base, with 12 bases between.

This clonotype was seen at least ten times. The rearrangement uses TRBV2 and TRBJ2-3, with TRBD2 as a possible D gene (5 bases). Germline CDR1 and CDR2: SNHLY and FYNNEI. Deletions cut 5 bases from V and 1 base from J, with 13 bases between. CDR3 length: 15 residues. The CDR3 is CASSLWETGTDTQYF. Written as DNA, the CDR3 is TGTGCCAGCAGTCTATGGGAGACGGGCACAGATACGCAGTATTTT.

This clonotype was seen many times. This chain joins TRBV7-2 and TRBJ2-5, with TRBD2 matching 8 bases. Germline values: CDR1 SGHTA, CDR2 FQGNSA. V gave up 6 bases and J gave up 3 bases; unmatched junction bases: 3. CDR3 length equals 13 residues. CDR3 in DNA: TGTGCCAGCAGAACTAGCGGAGAAGAGACCCAGTACTTC. Translating gives CASRTSGEETQYF.

There are many counts of this clonotype. The CDR3 here is CASSLLAQKSIKTQYF. DNA for the CDR3: TGTGCCAGCAGCTTATTAGCGCAAAAGAGCATAAAGACCCAGTACTTC. The rearrangement joins TRBV7-8 to TRBJ2-5, with a weak D call TRBD2 (5 bases). CDR1 is SGHVS and CDR2 is FQNEAQ in the germline V gene. The CDR3 extends over 16 amino acids. V was cut by 2 bases and J by 6 bases, with 19 bases left in between. The full variable domain, completed using reference TRBV7-8 and TRBJ2-5, is GAGVSQSPRYKVAKRGQDVALRCDPISGHVSLFWYQQALGQGPEFLTYFQNEAQLDKSGLPSDRFFAERPEGSVSTLKIQRTQQEDSAVYLCASSLLAQKSIKTQYFGPGTRLLVL.